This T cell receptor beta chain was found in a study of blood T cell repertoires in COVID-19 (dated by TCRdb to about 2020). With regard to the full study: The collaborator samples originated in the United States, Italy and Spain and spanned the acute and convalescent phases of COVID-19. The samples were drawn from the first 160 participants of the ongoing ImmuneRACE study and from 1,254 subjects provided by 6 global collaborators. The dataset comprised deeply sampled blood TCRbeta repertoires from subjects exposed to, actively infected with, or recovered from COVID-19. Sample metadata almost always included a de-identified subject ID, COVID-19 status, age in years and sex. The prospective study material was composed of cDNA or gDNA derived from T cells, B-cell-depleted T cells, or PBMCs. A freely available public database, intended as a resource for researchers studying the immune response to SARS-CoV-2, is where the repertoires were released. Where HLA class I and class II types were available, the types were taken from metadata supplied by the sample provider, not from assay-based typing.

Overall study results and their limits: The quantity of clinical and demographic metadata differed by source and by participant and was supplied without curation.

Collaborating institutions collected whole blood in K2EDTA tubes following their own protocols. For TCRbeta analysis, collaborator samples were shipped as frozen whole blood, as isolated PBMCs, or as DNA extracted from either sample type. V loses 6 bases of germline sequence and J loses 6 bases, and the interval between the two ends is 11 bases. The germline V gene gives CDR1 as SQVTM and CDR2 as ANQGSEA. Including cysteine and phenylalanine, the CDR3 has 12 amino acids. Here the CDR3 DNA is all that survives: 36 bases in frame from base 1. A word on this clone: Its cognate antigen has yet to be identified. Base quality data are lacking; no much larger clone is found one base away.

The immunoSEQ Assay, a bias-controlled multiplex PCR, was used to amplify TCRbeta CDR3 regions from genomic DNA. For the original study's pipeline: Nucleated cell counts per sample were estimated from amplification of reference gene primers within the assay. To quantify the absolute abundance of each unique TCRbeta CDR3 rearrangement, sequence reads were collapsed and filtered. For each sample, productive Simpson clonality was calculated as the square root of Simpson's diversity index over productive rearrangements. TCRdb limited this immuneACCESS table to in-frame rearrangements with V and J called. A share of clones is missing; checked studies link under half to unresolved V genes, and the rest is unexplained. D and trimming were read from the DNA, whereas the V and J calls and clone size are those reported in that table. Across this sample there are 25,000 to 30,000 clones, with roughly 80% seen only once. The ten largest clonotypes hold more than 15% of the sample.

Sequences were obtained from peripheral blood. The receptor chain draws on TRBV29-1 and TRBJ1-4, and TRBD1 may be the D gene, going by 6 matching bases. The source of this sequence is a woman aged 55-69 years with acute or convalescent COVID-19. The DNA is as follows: TGCAGCGTCCGGGACAACTATGAAAAACTGTTTTTT. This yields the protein CSVRDNYEKLFF.